The 15 T cell receptor beta chains listed next were all sequenced from one sample in a study of blood T cell repertoires in COVID-19. Generated by immunoSEQ multiplex PCR, the TCRdb table keeps only in-frame clones and is missing some. The sample lists about 260,000 clones, 86% seen once, with approximately 9.8% in the top ten. The material sequenced was peripheral blood. These receptors all come from a man aged 40-49 years who had recovered from COVID-19.

This chain uses TRBV18 with TRBJ2-1; the match to TRBD2 covers 7 bases. The CDR3 totals 14 residues. Germline-derived CDR1 and CDR2 are KGHSH and LQKENI. V lost 3 bases, J lost 7 bases, and 6 bases stayed unmatched. CDR3 residues: CASSPAGDLNEQFF. The CDR3 nucleotides read TGTGCCAGCTCACCTGCGGGAGACTTGAATGAGCAGTTCTTC.

The rearrangement uses TRBV12-3 or TRBV12-4 and TRBJ1-5; 10 bases align to TRBD1. V gave up 6 bases and J gave up 6 bases; unmatched junction bases: 2. The CDR3 length is 13 residues. The chain's CDR3 is CASRGQGIQPQHF. In DNA form, the CDR3 reads TGTGCCAGCAGGGGACAGGGGATTCAGCCCCAGCATTTT.

This rearrangement joins TRBV7-6 to TRBJ1-1; 7 bases match TRBD1. The germline gives CDR1 SGHVS, CDR2 FNYEAQ. The CDR3 has 14 amino acids. Unmatched junction bases numbered 4, after V lost 5 bases and J lost 1 base. This chain's CDR3 is CASSTGQANTEAFF. CDR3 nucleotide sequence: TGTGCCAGCAGCACTGGACAGGCGAACACTGAAGCTTTCTTT. Drawing the rest from reference TRBV7-6 and TRBJ1-1, the complete variable domain is GAGVSQSPRYKVTKRGQDVALRCDPISGHVSLYWYRQALGQGPEFLTYFNYEAQQDKSGLPNDRFSAERPEGSISTLTIQRTEQRDSAMYRCASSTGQANTEAFFGQGTRLTVV.

Concerning this clone: The junction departs from germline at one end; a sequencing error may be responsible. The chain carries TRBV3-1 (or the pseudogene TRBV3-2) and TRBJ2-7; 10 bases line up with TRBD1. The CDR3 spans 15 residues. In germline, CDR1 is LGHDT, CDR2 YNNKEL (reference sequence). The CDR3 nucleotides are TGTGCCAGCAGTCAAGCCCCGGACAGGGGGTACGAGCAGTACTTC. Amino acid sequence: CASSQAPDRGYEQYF.

The genes are TRBV5-1 and TRBJ1-3; D unresolved. Trimming cost V 5 bases and J 4 bases, with 13 bases left between them. The V gene's germline CDR1 is SGHRS and CDR2 YFSETQ. This CDR3 is 14 amino acids long. The CDR3 region has the DNA TGCGCCAGCAGTCCGTCGGGGAACGGAAACACCATATATTTT. This encodes CASSPSGNGNTIYF.

The chain has TRBV27 and TRBJ2-7; TRBD1 aligns across 11 bases. V lost 2 bases and J lost 4; bases outside the gene matches: 4. The V gene's germline CDR1 is MNHEY and CDR2 SMNVEV (reference sequence). The CDR3 totals 15 residues. The CDR3 reads CASSLTGTGGYEQYF. CDR3 nucleotide sequence: TGTGCCAGCAGTTTAACCGGGACAGGGGGGTACGAGCAGTACTTC.

This clone showed up just a few times. CDR3: CASSEVEPGTGELFF. CDR3 coding DNA: TGTGCCAGCAGTGAAGTGGAACCCGGGACCGGGGAGCTGTTTTTT. The rearrangement uses TRBV6-1 and TRBJ2-2; D is uncertain. With 1 base removed from V and 5 bases from J, the gap between germline ends came to 11 bases. The CDR3 is made up of 15 amino acids. Looked up from germline, CDR1 is MNHNS and CDR2 is SASEGT.

The gene calls are TRBV6-4 and TRBJ2-2; 7 bases match TRBD1. V was pared by 5 bases and J by 5 bases, with 2 bases of the junction left unmatched. The CDR3 covers 13 residues. Germline-derived CDR1 and CDR2 are MRHNA and SNTAGT. The DNA for the CDR3 is TGTGCCAGCAGTTCACAGGGGACCGGGGAGCTGTTTTTT. Protein sequence: CASSSQGTGELFF.

The rearrangement links TRBV7-2 to TRBJ2-7; D is unresolved. Per germline, CDR1 SGHTA and CDR2 FQGNSA. The ends were cut back, 5 bases at V and 2 bases at J, with 19 bases in the middle. The CDR3 is 16 residues long. The CDR3 nucleotides read TGTGCCAGCAGCCACCCACCCGATAAAACAACCTACGAGCAGTACTTC. This translates into CASSHPPDKTTYEQYF.

This chain links TRBV5-6 with TRBJ2-7; TRBD1 aligns across 7 bases. Trimming took 5 bases from V and 1 from J; bases not matched to a gene: 3. Per germline, CDR1 SGHDT and CDR2 YYEEEE. The CDR3 totals 13 residues. CDR3 residues: CASSRDRSYEQYF. The CDR3 bases are TGTGCCAGCAGTAGGGACAGATCCTACGAGCAGTACTTC.

Regarding this clone: Other DNA sequences within the sample encode an identical CDR3. V gene TRBV6-1 combines with J gene TRBJ2-1; D might be TRBD2 (6 bases). CDR3 length equals 13 residues. With 2 bases removed from V and 5 bases from J, the gap between germline ends came to 7 bases. Germline CDR1 MNHNS, CDR2 SASEGT. The CDR3 loop is CASSERGNNEQFF. The CDR3 DNA is TGTGCCAGCAGTGAACGGGGGAACAATGAGCAGTTCTTC.

The V call is TRBV9, the J call TRBJ2-7; TRBD1 aligns across 8 bases. V lost 4 bases, J lost 3 bases, and 9 bases stayed unmatched. This CDR3 is built from 15 residues. CDR1 is SGDLS, CDR2 YYNGEE, per germline. CDR3 sequence: CASSPRSGGNYEQYF. The CDR3 DNA is TGTGCCAGCAGCCCCCGTTCAGGGGGCAACTACGAGCAGTACTTC. The variable domain in full, completed from reference TRBV9 and TRBJ2-7, reads DSGVTQTPKHLITATGQRVTLRCSPRSGDLSVYWYQQSLDQGLQFLIQYYNGEERAKGNILERFSAQQFPDLHSELNLSSLELGDSALYFCASSPRSGGNYEQYFGPGTRLTVT.

The chain has TRBV30 and TRBJ2-6, with D maybe TRBD1 (5 bases). Trimming stripped 4 bases from V and 4 bases from J, with 8 bases between. The CDR3 totals 13 residues. CDR1 GTSNPN and CDR2 SVGIG come from the germline V gene (reference sequence). This CDR3 reads CAWTGPGANVLTF. Here the CDR3 DNA reads TGTGCCTGGACAGGGCCAGGGGCCAACGTCCTGACTTTC.

The J gene is TRBJ2-1, the V gene TRBV7-2; D perhaps matches TRBD2 (6 bases). The CDR3 length is 17 residues. V was shortened by 5 bases and J by 3 bases, with 20 bases between the two germline ends. Germline V gives CDR1 SGHTA, CDR2 FQGNSA. The CDR3 region is CASSPRWPGEVYNEQFF. Written as DNA, the CDR3 is TGTGCCAGCAGCCCCCGATGGCCGGGGGAAGTCTACAATGAGCAGTTCTTC.

J is TRBJ2-7 and V is TRBV2; D gene uncertain. This CDR3 region has 14 residues. V gave up 3 bases and J gave up 9 bases, with 18 bases separating them. In germline, CDR1 is SNHLY, CDR2 FYNNEI. The CDR3 sequence: CASSDRRLSLGQYF. In nucleotides, the CDR3 is TGTGCCAGCAGTGATCGCAGGCTATCGTTGGGGCAGTACTTC.